The source of this T cell receptor beta chain is a study of blood T cells in healthy people across ages. With a J-beta primer mix and a sample-barcoded 5' primer, a second PCR ran about 7 to 12 cycles. TCRdb recomputed calls from the 5' RACE reads with MiXCR, one row per CDR3 protein. The table lists under 1 million distinct CDR3 sequences, more than 40% of them singletons. Germline V CDR1 and CDR2: SGHNT, YENEEA. V was cut by 5 bases and J by 6 bases, with 19 bases left in between. The CDR3 spans 15 residues. Sequencing was carried out using blood. The chain has TRBV11-3 and TRBJ2-5, with D tentatively TRBD2 (5 bases). This clonotype was obtained from a man in his sixties in good health. The CDR3 DNA reads TGTGCCAGCAGCCCTCCGGGGAGCGCCGGACAGACCCAGTACTTC. Its translation is CASSPPGSAGQTQYF.